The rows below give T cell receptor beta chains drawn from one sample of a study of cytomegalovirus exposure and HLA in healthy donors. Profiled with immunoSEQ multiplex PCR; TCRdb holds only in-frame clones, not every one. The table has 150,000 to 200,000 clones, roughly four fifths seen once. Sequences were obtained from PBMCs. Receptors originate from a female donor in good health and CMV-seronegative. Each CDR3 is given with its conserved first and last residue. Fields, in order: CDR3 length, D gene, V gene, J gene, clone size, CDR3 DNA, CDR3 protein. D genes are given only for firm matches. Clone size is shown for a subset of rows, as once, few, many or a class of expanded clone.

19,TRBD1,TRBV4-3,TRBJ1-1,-,TGCGCCAGCAGCCAGGCCGAACGGGACAGGGTCACTGCGAACACTGAAGCTTTCTTT,CASSQAERDRVTANTEAFF
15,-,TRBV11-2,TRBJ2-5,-,TGTGCCAGCAGCTTAGATCCAGGGTATGGAGAGACCCAGTACTTC,CASSLDPGYGETQYF
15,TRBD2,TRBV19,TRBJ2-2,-,TGTGCCGCCAGGGCGGGAGGACCGAGAACCGGGGAGCTGTTTTTT,CAARAGGPRTGELFF
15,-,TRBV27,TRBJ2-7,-,TGTGCCAGCAGTTTATCGCAGGCAATACCCTACGAGCAGTACTTC,CASSLSQAIPYEQYF
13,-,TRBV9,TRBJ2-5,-,TGTGCCAGCAGCGTAGTGGCTAGCGAGACCCAGTACTTC,CASSVVASETQYF
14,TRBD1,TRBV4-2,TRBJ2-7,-,TGTGCCAGCAGCCAAAGAGGACAGGCCTACGAGCAGTACTTC,CASSQRGQAYEQYF
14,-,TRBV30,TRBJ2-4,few,TGTGCCTGGAGTGCCACGACCGCTGGGCGCATTCAGTACTTC,CAWSATTAGRIQYF
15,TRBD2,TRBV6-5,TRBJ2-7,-,TGTGCCAGCAGACCTACTAGCGGGGGGATGTACGAGCAGTACTTC,CASRPTSGGMYEQYF
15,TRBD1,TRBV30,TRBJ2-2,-,TGTGCCTGGAGAGACAGGGTCGGGAACACCGGGGAGCTGTTTTTT,CAWRDRVGNTGELFF
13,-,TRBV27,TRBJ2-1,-,TGTGCCAGCAGCTACGGTAGTTGGTATGAGCAGTTCTTC,CASSYGSWYEQFF
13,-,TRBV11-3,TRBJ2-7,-,TGTGCCAGCAGCTTAGGGGCAGGGAACCAGCAGTACTTC,CASSLGAGNQQYF
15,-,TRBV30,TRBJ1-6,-,TGTGCCTGCACAACAGGGACGGCCTATAATTCACCCCTCCACTTT,CACTTGTAYNSPLHF
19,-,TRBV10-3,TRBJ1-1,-,TGTGCCATCAGTGAGTCTCAAAGTTTTGGAGGTGGTCGTACCACTGAAGCTTTCTTT,CAISESQSFGGGRTTEAFF
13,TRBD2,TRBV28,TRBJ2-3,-,TGTGCCAGCAAAACTAGCGGCCTGAGAACGCAGTATTTT,CASKTSGLRTQYF
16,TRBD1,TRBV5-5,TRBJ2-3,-,TGTGCCAGCAGCTTTCCGGGACAGGGGGCGAGAGATACGCAGTATTTT,CASSFPGQGARDTQYF
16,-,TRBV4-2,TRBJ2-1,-,TGTGCCAGCAGCCAAGGGGCGGGGCCCTCCTACAATGAGCAGTTCTTC,CASSQGAGPSYNEQFF
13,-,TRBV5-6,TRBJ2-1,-,TGTGCCAGCAGCTTGTGGGGCCTGAATGAGCAGTTCTTC,CASSLWGLNEQFF
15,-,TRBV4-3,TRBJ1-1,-,TGCGCCAGCAGCCAAGATCGAGGGATGGGCACTGAAGCTTTCTTT,CASSQDRGMGTEAFF